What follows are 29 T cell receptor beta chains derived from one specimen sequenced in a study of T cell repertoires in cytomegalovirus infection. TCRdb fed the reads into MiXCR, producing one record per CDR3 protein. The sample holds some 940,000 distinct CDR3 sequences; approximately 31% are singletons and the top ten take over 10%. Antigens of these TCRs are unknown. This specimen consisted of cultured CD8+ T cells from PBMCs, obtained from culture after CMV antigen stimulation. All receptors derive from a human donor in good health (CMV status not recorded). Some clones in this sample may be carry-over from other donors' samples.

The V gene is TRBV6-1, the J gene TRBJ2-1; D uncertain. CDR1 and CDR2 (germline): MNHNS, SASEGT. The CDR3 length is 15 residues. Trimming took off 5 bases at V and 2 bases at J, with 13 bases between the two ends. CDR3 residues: CASSYRPSPYNEQFF. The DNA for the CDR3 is TGTGCCAGCAGTTACCGGCCTTCCCCCTACAATGAGCAGTTCTTC.

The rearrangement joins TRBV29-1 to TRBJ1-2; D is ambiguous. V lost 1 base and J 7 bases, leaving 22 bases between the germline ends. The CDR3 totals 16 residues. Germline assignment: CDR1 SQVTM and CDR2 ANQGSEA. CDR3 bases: TGCAGCGTTGAAGGGGTGATAACGTCCGGGCACCGTGGCTACACCTTC. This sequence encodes CSVEGVITSGHRGYTF.

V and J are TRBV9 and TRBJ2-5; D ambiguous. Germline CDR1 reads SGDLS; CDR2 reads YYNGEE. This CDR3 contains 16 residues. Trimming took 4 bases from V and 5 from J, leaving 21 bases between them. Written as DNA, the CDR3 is TGTGCCAGCAGCACCTCCGGCGCGCCCCTCAGGGAGACCCAGTACTTC. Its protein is CASSTSGAPLRETQYF.

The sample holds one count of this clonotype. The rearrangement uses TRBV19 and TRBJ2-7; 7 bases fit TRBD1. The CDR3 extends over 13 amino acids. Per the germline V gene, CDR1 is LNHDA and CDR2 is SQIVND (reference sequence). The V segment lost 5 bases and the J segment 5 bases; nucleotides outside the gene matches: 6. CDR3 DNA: TGTGCCAGTAGTGACTCCGACAGGGACGAGCAGTACTTC. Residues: CASSDSDRDEQYF.

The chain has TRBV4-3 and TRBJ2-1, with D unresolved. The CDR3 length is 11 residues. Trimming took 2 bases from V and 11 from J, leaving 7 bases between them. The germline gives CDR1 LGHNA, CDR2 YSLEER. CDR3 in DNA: TGCGCCAGCAGCCAAAGTCGCCAGCAGTTCTTC. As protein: CASSQSRQQFF.

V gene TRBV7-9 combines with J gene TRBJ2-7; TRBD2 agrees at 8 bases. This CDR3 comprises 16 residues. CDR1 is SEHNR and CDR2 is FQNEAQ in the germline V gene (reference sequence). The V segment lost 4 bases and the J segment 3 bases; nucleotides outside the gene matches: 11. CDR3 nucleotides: TGTGCCAGCAGCTCGTTTTCCGGGACTAGGGACTACGAGCAGTACTTC. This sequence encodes CASSSFSGTRDYEQYF.

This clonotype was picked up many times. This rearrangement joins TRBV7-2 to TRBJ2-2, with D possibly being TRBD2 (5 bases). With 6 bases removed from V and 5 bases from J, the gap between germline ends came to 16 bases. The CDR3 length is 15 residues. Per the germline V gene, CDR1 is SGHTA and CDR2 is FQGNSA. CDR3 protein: CASRLLGQRTGELFF. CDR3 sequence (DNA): TGTGCCAGCAGGCTATTAGGGCAGCGGACCGGGGAGCTGTTTTTT.

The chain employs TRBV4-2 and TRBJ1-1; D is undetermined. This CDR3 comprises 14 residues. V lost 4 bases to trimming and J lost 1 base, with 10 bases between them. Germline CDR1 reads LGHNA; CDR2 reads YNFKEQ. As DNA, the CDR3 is TGTGCCAGCAGCCCTGGATGGGCGAACACTGAAGCTTTCTTT. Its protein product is CASSPGWANTEAFF.

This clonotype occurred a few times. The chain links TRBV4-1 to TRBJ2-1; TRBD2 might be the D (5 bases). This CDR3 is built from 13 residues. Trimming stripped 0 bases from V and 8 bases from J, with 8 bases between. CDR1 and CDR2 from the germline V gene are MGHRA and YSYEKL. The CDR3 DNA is TGCGCCAGCAGCCAAGAAAGGAGGCATGAGCAGTTCTTC. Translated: CASSQERRHEQFF.

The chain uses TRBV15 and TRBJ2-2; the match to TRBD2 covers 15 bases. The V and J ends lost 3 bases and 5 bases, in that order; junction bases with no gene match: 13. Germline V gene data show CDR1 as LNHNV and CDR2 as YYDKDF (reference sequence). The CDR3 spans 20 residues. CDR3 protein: CATSSPLDGTSGGRTGELFF. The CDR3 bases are TGTGCCACCAGCAGTCCTCTCGACGGGACTAGCGGGGGGCGGACCGGGGAGCTGTTTTTT.

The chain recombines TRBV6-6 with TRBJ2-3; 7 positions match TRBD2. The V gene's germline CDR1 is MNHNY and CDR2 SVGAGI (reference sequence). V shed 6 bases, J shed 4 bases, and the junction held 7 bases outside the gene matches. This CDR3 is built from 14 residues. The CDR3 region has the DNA TGTGCCAGCAGGGGGGGGGAGGGAGCAGATACGCAGTATTTT. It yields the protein CASRGGEGADTQYF.

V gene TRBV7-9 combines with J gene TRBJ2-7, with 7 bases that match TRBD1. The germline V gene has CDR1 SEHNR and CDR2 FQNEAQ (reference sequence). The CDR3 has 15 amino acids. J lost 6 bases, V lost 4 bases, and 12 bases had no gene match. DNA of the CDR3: TGTGCCAGCAGCTCAGGGGTAGGGGGCGGATTCGAGCAGTACTTC. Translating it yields CASSSGVGGGFEQYF.

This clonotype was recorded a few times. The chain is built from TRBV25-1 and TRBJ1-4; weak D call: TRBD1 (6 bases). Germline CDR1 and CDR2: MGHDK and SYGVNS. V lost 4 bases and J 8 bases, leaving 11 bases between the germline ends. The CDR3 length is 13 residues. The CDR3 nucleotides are TGTGCCAGCAGTGCGGGGGGGCCCGAAAAACTGTTTTTT. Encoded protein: CASSAGGPEKLFF. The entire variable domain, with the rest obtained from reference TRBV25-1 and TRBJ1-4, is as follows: EADIYQTPRYLVIGTGKKITLECSQTMGHDKMYWYQQDPGMELHLIHYSYGVNSTEKGDLSSESTVSRIRTEHFPLTLESARPSHTSQYLCASSAGGPEKLFFGSGTQLSVL.

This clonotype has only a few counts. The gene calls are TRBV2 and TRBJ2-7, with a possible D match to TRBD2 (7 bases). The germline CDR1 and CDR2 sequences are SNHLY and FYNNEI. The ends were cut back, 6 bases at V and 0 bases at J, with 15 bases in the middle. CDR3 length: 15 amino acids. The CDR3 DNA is TGTGCCAGCAGGGCGGGGGACACCAACTCCTACGAGCAGTACTTC. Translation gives CASRAGDTNSYEQYF.

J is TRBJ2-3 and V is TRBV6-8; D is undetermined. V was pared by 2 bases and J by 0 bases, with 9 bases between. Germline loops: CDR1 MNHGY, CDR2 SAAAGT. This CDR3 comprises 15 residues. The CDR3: CASSYDETSTDTQYF. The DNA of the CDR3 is TGTGCCAGCAGTTACGACGAGACTAGCACAGATACGCAGTATTTT.

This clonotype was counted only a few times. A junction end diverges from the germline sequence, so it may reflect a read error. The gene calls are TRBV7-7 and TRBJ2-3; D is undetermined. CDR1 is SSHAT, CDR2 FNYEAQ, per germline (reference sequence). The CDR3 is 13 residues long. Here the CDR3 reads CASSLDTTDTQYF. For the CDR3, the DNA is TGTGCTAGCAGCTTAGACACCACAGATACGCAGTATTTT.

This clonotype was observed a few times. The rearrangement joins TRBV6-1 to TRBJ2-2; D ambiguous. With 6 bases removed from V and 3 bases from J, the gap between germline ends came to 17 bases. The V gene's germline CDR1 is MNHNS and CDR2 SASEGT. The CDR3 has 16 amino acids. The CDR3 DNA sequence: TGTGCCAGCAGCCACGGACGGCCCAGAGACACCGGGGAGCTGTTTTTT. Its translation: CASSHGRPRDTGELFF.

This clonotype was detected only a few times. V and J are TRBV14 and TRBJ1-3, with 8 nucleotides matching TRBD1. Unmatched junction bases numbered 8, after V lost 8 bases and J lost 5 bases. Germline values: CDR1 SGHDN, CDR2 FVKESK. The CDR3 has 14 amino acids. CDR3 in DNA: TGTGCCAGCTCCCCCTGGACAGGGAGAAACACCATATATTTT. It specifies CASSPWTGRNTIYF.

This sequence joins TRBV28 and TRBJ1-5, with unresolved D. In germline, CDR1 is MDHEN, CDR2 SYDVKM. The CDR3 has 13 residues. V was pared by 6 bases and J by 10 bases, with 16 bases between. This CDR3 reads CASSLAPRPPQHF. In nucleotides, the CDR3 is TGTGCCAGCAGCTTGGCGCCCAGGCCTCCCCAGCATTTT.

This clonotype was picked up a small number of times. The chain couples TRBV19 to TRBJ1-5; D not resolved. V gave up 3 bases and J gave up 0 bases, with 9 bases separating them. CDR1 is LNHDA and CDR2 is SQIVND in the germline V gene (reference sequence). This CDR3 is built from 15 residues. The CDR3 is CASSIVVYSNQPQHF. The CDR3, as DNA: TGTGCCAGTAGTATCGTCGTGTATAGCAATCAGCCCCAGCATTTT.

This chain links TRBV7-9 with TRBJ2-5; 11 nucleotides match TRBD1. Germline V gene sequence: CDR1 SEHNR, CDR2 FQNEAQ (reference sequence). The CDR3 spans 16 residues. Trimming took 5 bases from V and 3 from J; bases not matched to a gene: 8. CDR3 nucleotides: TGTGCCAGCAGCACGAGGGGGACAGGGGGTGAAGAGACCCAGTACTTC. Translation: CASSTRGTGGEETQYF. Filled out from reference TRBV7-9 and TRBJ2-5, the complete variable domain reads DTGVSQNPRHKITKRGQNVTFRCDPISEHNRLYWYRQTLGQGPEFLTYFQNEAQLEKSRLLSDRFSAERPKGSFSTLEIQRTEQGDSAMYLCASSTRGTGGEETQYFGPGTRLLVL.

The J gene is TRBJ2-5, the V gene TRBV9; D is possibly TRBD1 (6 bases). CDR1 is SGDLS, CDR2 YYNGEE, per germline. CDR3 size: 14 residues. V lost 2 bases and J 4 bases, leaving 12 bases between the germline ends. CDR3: CASSVGASRETQYF. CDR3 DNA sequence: TGTGCCAGCAGCGTGGGGGCTAGCAGAGAGACCCAGTACTTC.

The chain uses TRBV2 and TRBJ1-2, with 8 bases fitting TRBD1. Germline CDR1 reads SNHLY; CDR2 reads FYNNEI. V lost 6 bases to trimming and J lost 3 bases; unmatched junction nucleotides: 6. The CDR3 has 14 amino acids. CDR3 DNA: TGTGCCAGCAGCCCGACAGGGGCAGACTATGGCTACACCTTC. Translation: CASSPTGADYGYTF.

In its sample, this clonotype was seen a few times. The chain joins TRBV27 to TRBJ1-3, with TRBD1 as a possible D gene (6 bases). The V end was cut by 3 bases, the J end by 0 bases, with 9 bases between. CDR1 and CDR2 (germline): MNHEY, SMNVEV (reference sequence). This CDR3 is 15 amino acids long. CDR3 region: CASSLTGFSGNTIYF. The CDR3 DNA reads TGTGCCAGCAGTTTGACAGGTTTCTCTGGAAACACCATATATTTT.

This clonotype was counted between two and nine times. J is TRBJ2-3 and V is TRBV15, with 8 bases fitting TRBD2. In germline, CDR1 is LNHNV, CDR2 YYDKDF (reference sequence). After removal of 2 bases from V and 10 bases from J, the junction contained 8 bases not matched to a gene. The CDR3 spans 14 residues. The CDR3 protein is CATSRPGTSESQYF. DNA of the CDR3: TGTGCCACCAGCAGACCAGGGACTAGTGAGTCGCAGTATTTT.

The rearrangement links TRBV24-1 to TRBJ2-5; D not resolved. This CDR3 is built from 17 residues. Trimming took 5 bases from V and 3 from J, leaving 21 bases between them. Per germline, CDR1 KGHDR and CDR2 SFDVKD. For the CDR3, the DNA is TGTGCCACCAGTGGGGCAGATAGGCGTACAAAAAAAGAGACCCAGTACTTC. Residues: CATSGADRRTKKETQYF.

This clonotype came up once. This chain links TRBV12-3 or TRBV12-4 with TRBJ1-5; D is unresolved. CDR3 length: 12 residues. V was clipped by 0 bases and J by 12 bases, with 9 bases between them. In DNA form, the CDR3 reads TGTGCCAGCAGTTTAGCGTATGACGGCCAGCATTTT. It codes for CASSLAYDGQHF.

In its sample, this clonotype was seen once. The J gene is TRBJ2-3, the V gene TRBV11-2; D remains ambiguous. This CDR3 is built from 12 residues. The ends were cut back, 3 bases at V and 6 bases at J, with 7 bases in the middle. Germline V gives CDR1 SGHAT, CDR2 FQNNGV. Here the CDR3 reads CASSFGVDTQYF. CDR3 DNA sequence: TGTGCCAGCAGCTTCGGAGTCGATACGCAGTATTTT. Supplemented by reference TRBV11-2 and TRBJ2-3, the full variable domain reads EAGVAQSPRYKIIEKRQSVAFWCNPISGHATLYWYQQILGQGPKLLIQFQNNGVVDDSQLPKDRFSAERLKGVDSTLKIQPAKLEDSAVYLCASSFGVDTQYFGPGTRLTVL.

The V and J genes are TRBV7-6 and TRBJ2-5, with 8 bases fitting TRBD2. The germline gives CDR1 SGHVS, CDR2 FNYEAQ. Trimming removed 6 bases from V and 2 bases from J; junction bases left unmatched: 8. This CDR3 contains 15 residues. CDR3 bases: TGTGCCAGCAGTCACGGGGGGGCCTTTCAAGAGACCCAGTACTTC. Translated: CASSHGGAFQETQYF.